Presented here are 19 T cell receptor beta chains from one specimen sequenced in a study of PD-L1 blockade in urothelial cancer. The data were produced by immunoSEQ multiplex PCR, yet TCRdb's version contains in-frame clones alone and is incomplete. The sample shows some 30,000 clones, approximately 86% of them seen only once. The specimen comprised PBMCs, sampled around atezolizumab (anti-PD-L1) treatment. These receptors all come from a man aged 45 to 65 with urothelial cancer.

This chain joins TRBV5-1 and TRBJ2-1; TRBD2 matches 7 bases. The CDR3 is 15 residues long. V was clipped by 4 bases and J by 6 bases; unmatched bases: 10. Per the germline V gene, CDR1 is SGHRS and CDR2 is YFSETQ. CDR3 amino acids: CASSHDQRGGNEQFF. The CDR3 DNA sequence: TGCGCCAGCAGCCACGATCAGCGGGGAGGCAATGAGCAGTTCTTC.

The V and J genes are TRBV19 and TRBJ2-5, with 14 bases lining up with TRBD2. Germline CDR1 LNHDA, CDR2 SQIVND (reference sequence). V shed 4 bases and J 5 bases; nucleotides not matched to a gene: 0. The CDR3 length is 14 residues. The CDR3 DNA reads TGTGCCAGTAGTAGGACTAGCGGGAGGGAGACCCAGTACTTC. This translates into CASSRTSGRETQYF.

The rearrangement joins TRBV18 to TRBJ1-5, with D tentatively TRBD1 (6 bases). Trimming removed 5 bases at V and 2 bases at J, with 19 bases between. Germline V gene sequence: CDR1 KGHSH, CDR2 LQKENI. The CDR3 sequence is 17 residues long. The CDR3 DNA reads as TGTGCCAGCTCATCAATTACAGGGAAGGTGGGCAATCAGCCCCAGCATTTT. Protein: CASSSITGKVGNQPQHF.

The V gene is TRBV6-1, the J gene TRBJ1-5; D might be TRBD1 (6 bases). V lost 0 bases and J lost 0, with 12 bases in between. This CDR3 region has 17 residues. Germline assignment: CDR1 MNHNS and CDR2 SASEGT. This chain's CDR3 is CASSEAGGGYSNQPQHF. Written as DNA, the CDR3 is TGTGCCAGCAGTGAAGCGGGAGGGGGGTATAGCAATCAGCCCCAGCATTTT.

The chain uses TRBV6-5 and TRBJ1-1; D is possibly TRBD1 (5 bases). The CDR3 extends over 15 amino acids. Germline V gives CDR1 MNHEY, CDR2 SVGAGI. Trimming removed 4 bases from V and 0 bases from J, with 12 bases in between. CDR3: CASSWTSTVNTEAFF. CDR3 sequence (DNA): TGTGCCAGCAGTTGGACATCGACAGTGAACACTGAAGCTTTCTTT.

The chain recombines TRBV7-3 with TRBJ1-1; D is unresolved. The CDR3 has 13 residues. Looked up from germline, CDR1 is SGHTA and CDR2 is FQGTGA. The V end lost 0 bases, the J end lost 1 base, and 3 bases lay between the germline ends. The chain's CDR3 is CASSLTANTEAFF. CDR3 bases: TGTGCCAGCAGCTTAACAGCGAACACTGAAGCTTTCTTT.

The rearrangement links TRBV19 to TRBJ1-6, with 11 positions matching TRBD1. After removal of 4 bases from V and 7 bases from J, the junction contained 6 bases not matched to a gene. The CDR3 contains 16 residues. Germline V gives CDR1 LNHDA, CDR2 SQIVND (reference sequence). CDR3 in amino acids: CASSRTGGTVNSPLHF. The DNA for the CDR3 is TGTGCCAGTAGTAGGACAGGGGGCACAGTAAATTCACCCCTCCACTTT.

The chain has TRBV10-3 and TRBJ1-5; 7 positions agree with TRBD1. Germline trimming cut 4 bases from V and 0 bases from J; bases unmatched to any gene: 3. This CDR3 spans 15 amino acids. Germline-derived CDR1 and CDR2 are ENHRY and SYGVKD. CDR3 amino acids: CAISGGQNSNQPQHF. CDR3 nucleotide sequence: TGTGCCATCAGTGGGGGACAGAATAGCAATCAGCCCCAGCATTTT.

This chain uses TRBV5-1 with TRBJ2-5; the D gene is possibly TRBD2 (5 bases). Trimming took off 0 bases at V and 2 bases at J, with 8 bases between the two ends. The germline CDR1 and CDR2 sequences are SGHRS and YFSETQ. The CDR3 has 14 amino acids. In DNA form, the CDR3 reads TGCGCCAGCAGCTTGGATCCGGGGCAAGAGACCCAGTACTTC. It specifies CASSLDPGQETQYF.

This sequence joins TRBV7-3 and TRBJ1-1, with TRBD1 identical over 10 bases. The germline gives CDR1 SGHTA, CDR2 FQGTGA. The V segment lost 0 bases and the J segment 7 bases; nucleotides outside the gene matches: 8. The CDR3 extends over 16 amino acids. This CDR3 is CASSLTDRGISGEAFF. DNA for the CDR3: TGTGCCAGCAGCTTAACGGACAGGGGGATATCAGGTGAAGCTTTCTTT.

J is TRBJ2-5 and V is TRBV15; D not resolved. The germline V and J ends were trimmed by 0 bases and 5 bases, with 7 bases remaining between them. This CDR3 comprises 13 residues. Germline-derived CDR1 and CDR2 are LNHNV and YYDKDF (reference sequence). CDR3 coding DNA: TGTGCCACCAGCAGAGATGCGAGGGAGACCCAGTACTTC. Translated, it gives CATSRDARETQYF.

This clone was observed a single time. CDR3 bases: TGTGCCAGCAGCTTAATACTAGCGGGAGGGCCATTTGATACGCAGTATTTT. Its protein is CASSLILAGGPFDTQYF. J is TRBJ2-3 and V is TRBV13; 13 bases line up with TRBD2. V dropped 2 bases and J dropped 6; count of bases not matched to a gene: 8. The CDR3 runs 17 residues. Germline lookup yields CDR1 PRHDT and CDR2 FYEKMQ (reference sequence).

The chain uses TRBV27 and TRBJ1-6; D call uncertain. This CDR3 has 14 residues. V shed 6 bases and J shed 0 bases, with 6 bases lying between them. Germline loops: CDR1 MNHEY, CDR2 SMNVEV (reference sequence). CDR3 DNA sequence: TGTGCCAGCAGGCCTAGCTCCTATAATTCACCCCTCCACTTT. Residues: CASRPSSYNSPLHF.

About this clone: In the same sample, other DNA sequences code for this CDR3. Written as DNA, the CDR3 is TGCAGCGTTGAGGGACTAGCGCAAGAGACCCAGTACTTC. Translated, it gives CSVEGLAQETQYF. The chain joins TRBV29-1 to TRBJ2-5; TRBD2 matches 10 bases. V shed 3 bases, J shed 2 bases, and the junction held 0 bases outside the gene matches. The CDR3 contains 13 residues. The germline V gene encodes CDR1 SQVTM and CDR2 ANQGSEA.

This chain joins TRBV19 and TRBJ2-5, with 7 bases matching TRBD1. Germline V gene data show CDR1 as LNHDA and CDR2 as SQIVND (reference sequence). J was trimmed by 3 bases and V by 6 bases; bases with no gene match: 4. The CDR3 runs to 13 residues. The CDR3 DNA reads as TGTGCCAGTAGACTACAGGGGAAAGAGACCCAGTACTTC. It encodes CASRLQGKETQYF.

The rearrangement joins TRBV30 to TRBJ2-7; 8 nucleotides agree with TRBD2. Germline V gives CDR1 GTSNPN, CDR2 SVGIG (reference sequence). The V segment lost 5 bases and the J segment 3 bases; nucleotides outside the gene matches: 9. The CDR3 contains 14 residues. In DNA form, the CDR3 reads TGTGCCTGGCAAGCGGGAGTTAACGTCTACGAGCAGTACTTC. As protein: CAWQAGVNVYEQYF.

This chain joins TRBV2 and TRBJ2-5, with D possibly matching TRBD1 (6 bases). This CDR3 is built from 15 residues. Trimming removed 10 bases from V and 1 base from J, with 19 bases in between. From germline, CDR1 is SNHLY and CDR2 FYNNEI. CDR3 nucleotides: TGTGCCATCATACTTAGTACAGGGATCCAAGAGACCCAGTACTTC. This gives the protein CAIILSTGIQETQYF.

This sequence joins TRBV6-6 and TRBJ1-2; D is perhaps TRBD1 (5 bases). Trimming took off 6 bases at V and 2 bases at J, with 13 bases between the two ends. The CDR3 runs 14 residues. Germline V CDR1 and CDR2: MNHNY, SVGAGI (reference sequence). As DNA, the CDR3 is TGTGCCAGCAGGCTCGGGGAGGGGAACTATGGCTACACCTTC. Amino acids: CASRLGEGNYGYTF.

The V and J genes are TRBV9 and TRBJ1-1; 9 positions match TRBD1. J was trimmed by 3 bases and V by 3 bases; bases with no gene match: 6. Germline lookup yields CDR1 SGDLS and CDR2 YYNGEE. This CDR3 region has 15 residues. CDR3 sequence reads: CASSDRQGGDTEAFF. CDR3 DNA: TGTGCCAGCAGCGACCGACAGGGGGGGGACACTGAAGCTTTCTTT. Variable domain in full (rest from reference TRBV9 and TRBJ1-1): DSGVTQTPKHLITATGQRVTLRCSPRSGDLSVYWYQQSLDQGLQFLIQYYNGEERAKGNILERFSAQQFPDLHSELNLSSLELGDSALYFCASSDRQGGDTEAFFGQGTRLTVV.